Listed below are T cell receptor beta chains from one sample, sequenced in a study of monozygotic twins with cystic fibrosis. TCRdb's table, derived via immunoSEQ multiplex PCR, lists solely in-frame clones and lacks some. The repertoire holds some 14,000 clones, with roughly 98% as singletons. The sequencing sample was made of blood. The receptors here all came from a girl under 10 years old with cystic fibrosis. Both conserved end residues are part of each CDR3. A D gene is named only where the DNA matches it firmly. Clone size is shown for a subset of rows, as once, few, many or a class of expanded clone.

d_call,j_call,clone_size,v_call,cdr3_nt,cdr3_aa
TRBD2,TRBJ2-3,.,TRBV6-4,TGTGCCAGCAGCCTCGGACTAGCGGGGGGCACAGATACGCAGTATTTT,CASSLGLAGGTDTQYF
.,TRBJ2-7,.,TRBV4-2,TGTGCCAGCAGCCAAGAAGATTTCTCCTACGAGCAGTACTTC,CASSQEDFSYEQYF
.,TRBJ2-6,.,TRBV10-3,TGTGCCATCACCGGAAAGGATAGTGCTGGGGCCAACGTCCTGACTTTC,CAITGKDSAGANVLTF
TRBD1,TRBJ1-2,.,TRBV7-9,TGTGCCAGCAGTCTTACAGGGGAAGATGGCTACACCTTC,CASSLTGEDGYTF
.,TRBJ1-2,.,TRBV27,TGTGCCAGCAGTTCCCTTCCTAACTATGGCTACACCTTC,CASSSLPNYGYTF
.,TRBJ2-7,.,TRBV5-6,TGTGCCAGCAGCCTACCGGGCCTCGCCTACGAGCAGTACTTC,CASSLPGLAYEQYF
.,TRBJ2-5,.,TRBV30,TGTGCCTCGACCTTCCAGCGGGAGACCCAGTACTTC,CASTFQRETQYF
TRBD1,TRBJ2-7,.,TRBV2,TGTGCCAGCGATCTAATATTACAGGGGTCCCCCTACGAGCAGTACTTC,CASDLILQGSPYEQYF
.,TRBJ2-2,.,TRBV6-5,TGTGCCAGCAGTTACTCGGTGGGAGCAGTCGGGGAGCTGTTTTTT,CASSYSVGAVGELFF
.,TRBJ1-1,.,TRBV19,TGTGCCAGTAGTATCTATCTGAACACTGAAGCTTTCTTT,CASSIYLNTEAFF
.,TRBJ2-7,.,TRBV25-1,TGTGCCAGCAGTGACGGCGGGTACTCCTACGAGCAGTACTTC,CASSDGGYSYEQYF
TRBD2,TRBJ2-1,.,TRBV5-4,TGTGCCAGCAGCTTCTATAGCGGGAGAGCAAGGTACAATGAGCAGTTCTTC,CASSFYSGRARYNEQFF
TRBD1,TRBJ1-2,.,TRBV27,TGTGCCAGCAGTTCACGCCGGGACAGGGAAGGCGGCTACACCTTC,CASSSRRDREGGYTF
TRBD1,TRBJ1-1,.,TRBV11-2,TGTGCCAGCAGTTCCGGGACAGGGCTAGGGACTGAAGCTTTCTTT,CASSSGTGLGTEAFF
.,TRBJ2-2,.,TRBV29-1,TGCAGCGTTGACAGGACGGGGAACACCGGGGAGCTGTTTTTT,CSVDRTGNTGELFF
.,TRBJ1-2,.,TRBV10-3,TGTGCCATCCCTGGTGGTTCTGGCTACACCTTC,CAIPGGSGYTF
TRBD1,TRBJ2-7,.,TRBV2,TGTGCCAGCAGTCGGGACAGGGTGAACTACGAGCAGTACTTC,CASSRDRVNYEQYF
.,TRBJ2-7,.,TRBV10-2,TGCGCCAGCAGTGTAGAACTTAACTACGAGCAGTACTTC,CASSVELNYEQYF
TRBD1,TRBJ2-7,.,TRBV18,TGTGCCAGCTCACCGACCCCCGGGACAGGGAGGCACGAGCAGTACTTC,CASSPTPGTGRHEQYF
.,TRBJ2-7,.,TRBV7-2,TGTGCCAGCAGCTTAGCGCTGGCTGGGGTGACGGAGCAGTACTTC,CASSLALAGVTEQYF
TRBD2,TRBJ2-1,once,TRBV27,TGTGCCAGCAGTTTCGGGAGGGGCTCCTACAATGAGCAGTTCTTC,CASSFGRGSYNEQFF
.,TRBJ2-5,.,TRBV11-2,TGTGCCAGTTCCTTAGGGGAACGGGATTGGGAGGAGACCCAGTACTTC,CASSLGERDWEETQYF